This record covers a single T cell receptor (beta chain). Its cognate antigen is unknown. This record belongs to a study of esophageal squamous cell carcinoma under preoperative chemotherapy. Time point noted: before preoperative PTX-NDP chemotherapy. The V and J ends lost 6 bases and 5 bases respectively, with 15 bases between them. The germline V gene encodes CDR1 MGHDK and CDR2 SYGVNS. The CDR3 length is 14 residues. General observations from the study: After paclitaxel-nedaplatin, abundant clones were more likely to contract than amplify. Chemotherapy was followed by significantly higher TCR diversity in peripheral T cells only, not tumor-infiltrating lymphocytes. After treatment, tumor-infiltrating lymphocytes seemed to come partly from incoming peripheral T cells, not only local changes.

TCRdb recomputed calls from the PCR reads with MiXCR, one row per CDR3 protein. In the table there are about 6,600 distinct CDR3 sequences, about a third of which are singletons. This TCR was sampled from a human donor with esophageal squamous cell carcinoma. The donor label of this sample is uncertain. The chain links TRBV25-1 to TRBJ2-3, with D tentatively TRBD2 (9 bases). Specimen collection occurred from a patient given preoperative chemotherapy. CDR3 amino acids: CASRASGTGDTQYF. The CDR3 DNA reads TGTGCCAGCAGAGCTAGCGGGACAGGAGATACGCAGTATTTT.